Listed here are 15 T cell receptor beta chains from one sample, sequenced in a study of tumor-infiltrating lymphocytes in primary liver carcinoma. Co-extracted RNA and DNA came from about 19-30 mg of unsorted bulk tissue. From roughly 0.5 ug total RNA, TCR beta cDNA was generated with a primer in the constant region. What produced the TCR beta libraries was three nested multiplex PCR rounds using slightly modified ARM-PCR. TRBV1-TRBV30 forward primers and a C-beta reverse primer were used in the first two PCR rounds, which each ran for around 11 cycles. TCRdb ran MiXCR on the multiplex PCR reads and lists one entry per CDR3 protein. Of approximately 110,000 distinct CDR3 sequences detected, 64% appear once; the ten largest clones hold 8% to 9%. The sequenced sample consisted of liver tumor tissue from sampling region 3. Subset given: tumor region T3, left-lateral pole. These TCRs come from a woman aged 55-69 years with primary liver carcinoma and hepatitis B virus infection.

V usage is TRBV28 and J usage is TRBJ2-2, with D perhaps TRBD2 (6 bases). Trimming removed 3 bases from V and 4 bases from J, with 15 bases in between. The CDR3 consists of 16 residues. Germline CDR1 MDHEN, CDR2 SYDVKM. CDR3 in DNA: TGTGCCAGCAGTTTGGGAAGGTCCGGGGGCACCGGGGAGCTGTTTTTT. Residues: CASSLGRSGGTGELFF.

Notes on this clonotype: This could be a read error, since a much larger clone is one nucleotide away. The CDR3 is CVSSPPRVTGELFF. CDR3 in DNA: TGTGTCAGCAGTCCACCCCGGGTCACCGGGGAGCTGTTTTTT. This rearrangement joins TRBV28 to TRBJ2-2; D gene ambiguous. CDR1 and CDR2 (germline): MDHEN, SYDVKM. CDR3 length: 14 residues.

Comments on this clonotype: A much larger clone sits a single nucleotide away, making a read error possible. The rearrangement joins TRBV7-9 to TRBJ2-3; D unresolved. V lost 1 base and J lost 2, with 13 bases in between. The CDR3 spans 16 residues. The germline CDR1 and CDR2 sequences are SEHNR and FQNEAQ (reference sequence). Written as DNA, the CDR3 is TGTGCCAGCAGCTTAGAATTCTCGTCGGACACAGATACGCAGTATTTT. Translating it yields CASSLEFSSDTDTQYF.

About this clonotype: A read error may account for a junction end that differs from germline. This sequence joins TRBV6-5 and TRBJ2-7; 9 bases agree with TRBD2. The germline V gene encodes CDR1 MNHEY and CDR2 SVGAGI. The CDR3 extends over 15 amino acids. The CDR3 here is CTSSKTSGSSYGQYF. CDR3 sequence (DNA): TGTACCAGCAGCAAGACTAGCGGAAGCTCCTACGGGCAGTACTTC.

In regard to this clonotype: An end of the junction differs from the germline gene, which may be a read error. The chain links TRBV5-1 to TRBJ2-7; a weak D match, TRBD1 (6 bases). CDR1 SGHRS and CDR2 YFSETQ come from the germline V gene. The CDR3 runs to 16 residues. CDR3 protein: CASNLGTGPEWYEQYF. DNA of the CDR3: TGCGCCAGCAACTTGGGAACAGGGCCGGAATGGTACGAGCAGTACTTC.

Comments on this clonotype: A single base separates this from a much larger clone, so it may be a read error. This chain connects TRBV12-3 or TRBV12-4 to TRBJ1-1, with no clear D. Trimming removed 3 bases from V and 3 bases from J, with 5 bases in between. This CDR3 contains 12 residues. CDR3 residues: CASSFWDTEAFF. The CDR3 DNA follows: TGTGCCAGCAGTTTCTGGGACACTGAAGCTTTCTTT.

In regard to this clonotype: Likely a read error: the CDR3 ends without its conserved phenylalanine or tryptophan. The chain recombines TRBV11-2 with TRBJ1-1; D perhaps matches TRBD1 (5 bases). Germline V gives CDR1 SGHAT, CDR2 FQNNGV. V shed 0 bases and J shed 6 bases, with 11 bases lying between them. CDR3 length: 14 amino acids. CDR3 protein: CASSLEQVGAEAFS. The CDR3 DNA sequence: TGTGCCAGCAGCTTAGAGCAGGTGGGGGCTGAAGCTTTCTCT.

This clonotype was recorded only once. Because it lacks the conserved phenylalanine or tryptophan at the end, this CDR3 is likely a read error. This chain connects TRBV12-3 or TRBV12-4 to TRBJ2-5, with unresolved D. Between the trimmed V and J ends, which lost 3 bases and 9 bases, there was a span of 8 bases. This CDR3 spans 11 amino acids. CDR3 protein: CASSLRKAQYL. CDR3 in DNA: TGTGCCAGCAGTTTGCGAAAGGCCCAGTACTTA.

A note on this clonotype: At one end the junction does not follow the germline gene, possibly because of a read error. V is TRBV19 and J is TRBJ2-7; D unresolved. In germline, CDR1 is LNHDA, CDR2 SQIVND (reference sequence). The CDR3 consists of 15 residues. The CDR3 spells CAGSVWVGSDYEQYF. The CDR3 DNA is TGTGCCGGTAGTGTTTGGGTGGGAAGCGACTACGAGCAGTACTTC.

This clonotype was detected a few times. This chain uses TRBV28 with TRBJ2-2, with D maybe TRBD1 (6 bases). V lost 6 bases to trimming and J lost 2 bases, with 16 bases between them. There are 16 residues in the CDR3. Germline V gene lookup returns CDR1 MDHEN and CDR2 SYDVKM. The CDR3 sequence: CASRDLDRPNTGELFF. CDR3 nucleotide sequence: TGTGCCAGCAGGGACCTCGACAGGCCCAACACCGGGGAGCTGTTTTTT.

This clonotype has more than one count but fewer than ten. The junction shows a germline mismatch at one end, possibly a read error. The rearrangement uses TRBV11-2 and TRBJ2-1; 10 bases map to TRBD2. The germline gives CDR1 SGHAT, CDR2 FQNNGV. The CDR3 extends over 15 amino acids. CDR3 bases: TGTGCCAGCAACTCAGGACTAGCGGTCTACAATGAGCAGTCCTTC. Protein product: CASNSGLAVYNEQSF.

The DNA of the CDR3 is TGTGCTAGTGGTTTGTGGGAGGGAAGGACCCGTGAAGCTTTCTTT. This sequence encodes CASGLWEGRTREAFF. The gene calls are TRBV12-5 and TRBJ1-1, with D unresolved. CDR1 LGHNT and CDR2 FRNRAP come from the germline V gene. Trimming took 2 bases from V and 7 from J, leaving 17 bases between them. The CDR3 totals 15 residues.

On this clonotype itself: Germline is not matched at one junction end, which may reflect a read error. The V and J genes are TRBV6-2 or TRBV6-3 and TRBJ2-5, with 9 bases fitting TRBD1. This CDR3 is 16 amino acids long. Germline V gene sequence: CDR1 MNHEY, CDR2 SVGEGT. CDR3 sequence (DNA): TGTGCCGGCAGTTCGATGTGGACAGGGGAATTCGGGACCCAGTACTTC. This translates into CAGSSMWTGEFGTQYF.

V usage is TRBV28 and J usage is TRBJ2-1; either TRBD1 or TRBD2 may supply D (5 bases each). V lost 6 bases and J 11 bases, leaving 14 bases between the germline ends. Germline loops: CDR1 MDHEN, CDR2 SYDVKM. This CDR3 spans 12 amino acids. This CDR3 reads CASRVTGTQQFF. The CDR3 region has the DNA TGTGCCAGCAGGGTGACCGGGACCCAGCAGTTCTTC.

The gene calls are TRBV28 and TRBJ2-3; 9 positions agree with TRBD1. The CDR3 loop spans 16 amino acids. In germline, CDR1 is MDHEN, CDR2 SYDVKM. V lost 3 bases and J lost 1; bases outside the gene matches: 5. The CDR3 reads CASSLAGQGRTDTQYF. The DNA of the CDR3 is TGTGCCAGCAGTTTGGCGGGACAGGGCCGCACAGATACGCAGTATTTT.